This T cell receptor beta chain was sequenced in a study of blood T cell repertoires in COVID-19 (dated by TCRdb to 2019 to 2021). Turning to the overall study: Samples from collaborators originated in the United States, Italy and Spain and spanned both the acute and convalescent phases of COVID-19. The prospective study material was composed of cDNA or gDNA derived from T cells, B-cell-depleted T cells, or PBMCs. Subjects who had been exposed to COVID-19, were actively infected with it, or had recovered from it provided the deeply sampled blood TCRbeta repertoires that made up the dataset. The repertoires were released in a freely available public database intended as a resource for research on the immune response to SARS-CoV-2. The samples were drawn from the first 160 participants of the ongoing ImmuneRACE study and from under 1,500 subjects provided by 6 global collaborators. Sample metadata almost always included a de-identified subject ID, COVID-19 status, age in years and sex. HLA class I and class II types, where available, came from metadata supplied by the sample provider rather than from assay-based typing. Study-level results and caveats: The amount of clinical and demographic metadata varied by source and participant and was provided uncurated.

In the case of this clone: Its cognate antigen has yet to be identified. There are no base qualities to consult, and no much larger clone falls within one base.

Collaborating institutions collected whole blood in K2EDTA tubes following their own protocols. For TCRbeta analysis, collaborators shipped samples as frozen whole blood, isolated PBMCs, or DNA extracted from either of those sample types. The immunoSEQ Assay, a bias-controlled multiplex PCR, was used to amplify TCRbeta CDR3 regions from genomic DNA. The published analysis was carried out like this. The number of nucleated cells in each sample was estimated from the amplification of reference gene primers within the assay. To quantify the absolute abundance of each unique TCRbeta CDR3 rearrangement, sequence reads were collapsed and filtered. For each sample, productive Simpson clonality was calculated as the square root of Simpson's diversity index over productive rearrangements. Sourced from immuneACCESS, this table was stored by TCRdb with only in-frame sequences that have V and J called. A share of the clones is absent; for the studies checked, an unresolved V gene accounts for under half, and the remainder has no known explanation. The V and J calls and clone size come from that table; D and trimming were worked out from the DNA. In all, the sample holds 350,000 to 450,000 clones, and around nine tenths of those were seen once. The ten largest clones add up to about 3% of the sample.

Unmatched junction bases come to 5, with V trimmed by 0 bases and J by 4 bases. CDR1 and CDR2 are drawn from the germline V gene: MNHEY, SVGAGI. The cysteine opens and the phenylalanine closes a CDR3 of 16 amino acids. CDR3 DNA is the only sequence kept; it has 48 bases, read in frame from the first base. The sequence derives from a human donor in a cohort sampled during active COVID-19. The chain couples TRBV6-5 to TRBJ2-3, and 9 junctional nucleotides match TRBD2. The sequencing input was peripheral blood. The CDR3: CASSYSGRGGPDTQYF. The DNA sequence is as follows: TGTGCCAGCAGTTACTCTGGGCGGGGGGGCCCAGATACGCAGTATTTT.